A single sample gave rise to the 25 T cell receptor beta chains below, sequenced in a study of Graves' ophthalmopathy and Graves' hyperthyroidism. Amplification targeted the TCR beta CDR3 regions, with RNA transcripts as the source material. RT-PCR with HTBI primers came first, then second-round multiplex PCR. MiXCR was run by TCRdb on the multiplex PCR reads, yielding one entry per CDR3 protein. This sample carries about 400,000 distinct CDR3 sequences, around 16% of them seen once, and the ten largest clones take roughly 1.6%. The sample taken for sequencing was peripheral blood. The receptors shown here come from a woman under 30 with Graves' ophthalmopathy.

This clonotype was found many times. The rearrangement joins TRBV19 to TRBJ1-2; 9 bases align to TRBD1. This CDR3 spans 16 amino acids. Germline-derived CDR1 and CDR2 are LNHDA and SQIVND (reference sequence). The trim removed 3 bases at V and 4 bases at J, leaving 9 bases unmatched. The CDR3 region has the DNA TGTGCCAGTAGTATGGACGGGACAGGGCGAAGCTATGGCTACACCTTC. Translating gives CASSMDGTGRSYGYTF.

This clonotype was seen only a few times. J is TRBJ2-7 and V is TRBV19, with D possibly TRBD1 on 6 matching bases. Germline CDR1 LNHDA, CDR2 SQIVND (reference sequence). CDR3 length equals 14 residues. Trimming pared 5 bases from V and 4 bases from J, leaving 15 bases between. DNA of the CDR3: TGTGCCAGTAGTCCGCGGAGACAGGCTTACGAGCAGTACTTC. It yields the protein CASSPRRQAYEQYF.

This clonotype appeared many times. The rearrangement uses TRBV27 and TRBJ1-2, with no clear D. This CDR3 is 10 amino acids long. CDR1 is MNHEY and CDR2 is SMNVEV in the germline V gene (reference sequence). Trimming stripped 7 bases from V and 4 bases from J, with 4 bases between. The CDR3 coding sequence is TGTGCCAGCACGCTCTATGGCTACACCTTC. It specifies CASTLYGYTF.

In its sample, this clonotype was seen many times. The DNA for the CDR3 is TGCAGCGCTGGGACCGCGCAAGAGACCCAGTACTTC. Amino acid sequence: CSAGTAQETQYF. The chain links TRBV29-1 to TRBJ2-5; TRBD1 or TRBD2 may be the D gene (5 bases each). Germline CDR1 SQVTM, CDR2 ANQGSEA. This CDR3 has 12 amino acids. The germline V and J ends were trimmed by 7 bases and 2 bases, with 11 bases remaining between them.

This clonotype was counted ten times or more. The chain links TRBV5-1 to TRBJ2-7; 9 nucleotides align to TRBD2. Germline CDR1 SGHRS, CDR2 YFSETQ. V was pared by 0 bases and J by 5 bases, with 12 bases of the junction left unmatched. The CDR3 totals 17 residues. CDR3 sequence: CASSLDPAGGLKDEQYF. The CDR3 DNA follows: TGCGCCAGCAGCTTGGATCCAGCGGGAGGCCTAAAGGACGAGCAGTACTTC.

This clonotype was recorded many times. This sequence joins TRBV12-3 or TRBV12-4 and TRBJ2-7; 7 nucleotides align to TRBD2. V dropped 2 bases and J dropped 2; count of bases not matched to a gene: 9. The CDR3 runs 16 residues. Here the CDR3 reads CASSLSIGGTTYEQYF. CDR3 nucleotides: TGTGCCAGCAGTTTAAGCATTGGGGGGACTACCTACGAGCAGTACTTC.

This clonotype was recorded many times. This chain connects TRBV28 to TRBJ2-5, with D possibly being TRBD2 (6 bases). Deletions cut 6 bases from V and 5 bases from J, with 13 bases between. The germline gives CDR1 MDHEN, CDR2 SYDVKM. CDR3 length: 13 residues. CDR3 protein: CASRGGSGETQYF. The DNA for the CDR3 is TGTGCCAGCAGAGGAGGGAGCGGGGAGACCCAGTACTTC.

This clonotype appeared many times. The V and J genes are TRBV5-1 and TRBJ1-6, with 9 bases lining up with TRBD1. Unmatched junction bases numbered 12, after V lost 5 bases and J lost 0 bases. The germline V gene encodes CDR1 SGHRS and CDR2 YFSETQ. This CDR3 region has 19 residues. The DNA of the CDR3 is TGCGCCAGCAGGATCTACAGGGGGCCAGATAGCTCCTATAATTCACCCCTCCACTTT. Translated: CASRIYRGPDSSYNSPLHF.

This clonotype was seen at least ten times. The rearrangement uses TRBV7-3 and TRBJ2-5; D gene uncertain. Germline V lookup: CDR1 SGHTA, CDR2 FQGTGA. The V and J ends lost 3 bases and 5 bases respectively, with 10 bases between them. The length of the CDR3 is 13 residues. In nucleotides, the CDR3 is TGTGCCAGCAGCTTGGGCATTCGGGAGACCCAGTACTTC. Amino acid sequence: CASSLGIRETQYF.

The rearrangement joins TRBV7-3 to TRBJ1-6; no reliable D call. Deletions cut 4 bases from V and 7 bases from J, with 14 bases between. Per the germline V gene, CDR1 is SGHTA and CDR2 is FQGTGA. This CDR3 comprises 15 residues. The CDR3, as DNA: TGTGCCAGCAGCTCCCATGGGGTCGACAATTCACCCCTCCACTTT. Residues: CASSSHGVDNSPLHF.

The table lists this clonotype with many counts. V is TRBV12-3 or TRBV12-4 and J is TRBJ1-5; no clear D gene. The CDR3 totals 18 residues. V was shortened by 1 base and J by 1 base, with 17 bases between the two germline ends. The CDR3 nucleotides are TGTGCCAGCAGTTTAGTGGCCTCAATGGCCTGGAGCAATCAGCCCCAGCATTTT. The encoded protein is CASSLVASMAWSNQPQHF.

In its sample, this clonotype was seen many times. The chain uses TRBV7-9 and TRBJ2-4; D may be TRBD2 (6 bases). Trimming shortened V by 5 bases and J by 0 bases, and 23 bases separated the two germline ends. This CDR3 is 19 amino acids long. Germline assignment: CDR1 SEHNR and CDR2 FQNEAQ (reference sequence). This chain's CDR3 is CASSPHGGTAALAKNIQYF. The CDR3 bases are TGTGCCAGCAGCCCCCATGGCGGGACGGCGGCCTTAGCCAAAAACATTCAGTACTTC.

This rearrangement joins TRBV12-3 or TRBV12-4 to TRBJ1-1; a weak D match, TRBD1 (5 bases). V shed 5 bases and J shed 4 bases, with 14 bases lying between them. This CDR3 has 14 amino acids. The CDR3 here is CASSPLRGATEAFF. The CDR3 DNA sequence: TGTGCCAGCAGTCCATTGAGGGGAGCCACTGAAGCTTTCTTT.

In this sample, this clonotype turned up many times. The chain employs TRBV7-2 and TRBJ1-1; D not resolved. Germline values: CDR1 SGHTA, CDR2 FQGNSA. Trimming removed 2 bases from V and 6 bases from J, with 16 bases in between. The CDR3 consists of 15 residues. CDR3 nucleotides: TGTGCCAGCAGCTTAAGATTCCGCCGGGTTTCTGAAGCTTTCTTT. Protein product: CASSLRFRRVSEAFF.

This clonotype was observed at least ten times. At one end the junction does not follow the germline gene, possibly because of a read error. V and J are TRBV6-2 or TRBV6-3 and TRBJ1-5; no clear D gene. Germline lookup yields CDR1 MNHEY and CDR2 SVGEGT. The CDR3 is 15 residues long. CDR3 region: CAGSYSAGGNQPQHF. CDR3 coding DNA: TGTGCCGGCAGTTACTCAGCAGGAGGCAATCAGCCCCAGCATTTT.

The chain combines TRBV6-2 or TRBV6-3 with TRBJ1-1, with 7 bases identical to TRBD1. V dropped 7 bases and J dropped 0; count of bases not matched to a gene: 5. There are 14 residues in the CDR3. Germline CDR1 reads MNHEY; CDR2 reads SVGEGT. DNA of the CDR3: TGTGCCAGCAACAGGGGCGGGGTGAACACTGAAGCTTTCTTT. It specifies CASNRGGVNTEAFF.

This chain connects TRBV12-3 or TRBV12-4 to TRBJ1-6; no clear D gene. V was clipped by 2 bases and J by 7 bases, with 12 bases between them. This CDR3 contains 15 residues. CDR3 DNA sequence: TGTGCCAGCAGTTTATTTCTGGGCGGGAATTCACCCCTCCACTTT. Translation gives CASSLFLGGNSPLHF.

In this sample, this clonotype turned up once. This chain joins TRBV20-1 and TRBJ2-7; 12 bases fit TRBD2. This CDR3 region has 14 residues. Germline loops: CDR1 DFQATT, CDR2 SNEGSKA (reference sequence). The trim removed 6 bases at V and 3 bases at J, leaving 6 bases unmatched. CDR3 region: CSARTSGVLYEQYF. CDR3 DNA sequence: TGCAGTGCCAGGACTAGCGGGGTACTCTACGAGCAGTACTTC.

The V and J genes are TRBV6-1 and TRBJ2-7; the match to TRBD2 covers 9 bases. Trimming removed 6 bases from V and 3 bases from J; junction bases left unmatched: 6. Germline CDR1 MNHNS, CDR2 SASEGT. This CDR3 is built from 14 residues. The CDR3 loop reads CASSFSGRNYEQYF. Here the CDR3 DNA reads TGTGCCAGCAGCTTTAGCGGGAGAAACTACGAGCAGTACTTC.

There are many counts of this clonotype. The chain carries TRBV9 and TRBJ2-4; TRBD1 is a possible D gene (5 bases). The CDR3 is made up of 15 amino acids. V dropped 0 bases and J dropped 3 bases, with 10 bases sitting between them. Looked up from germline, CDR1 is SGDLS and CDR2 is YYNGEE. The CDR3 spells CASSVEGAGKNIQYF. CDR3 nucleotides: TGTGCCAGCAGCGTAGAAGGGGCCGGCAAAAACATTCAGTACTTC.

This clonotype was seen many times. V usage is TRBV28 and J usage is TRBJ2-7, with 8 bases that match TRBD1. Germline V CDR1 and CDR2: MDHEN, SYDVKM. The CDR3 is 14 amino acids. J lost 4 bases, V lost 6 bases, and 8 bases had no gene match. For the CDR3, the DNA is TGTGCCAGCAGGAATCCAGGGGGCATTTACGAGCAGTACTTC. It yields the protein CASRNPGGIYEQYF.

The CDR3 is CSARDGTGYTF. The CDR3 coding sequence is TGCAGTGCGAGGGACGGGACCGGCTACACCTTC. This chain links TRBV20-1 with TRBJ1-2; TRBD1 might be the D (5 bases). This CDR3 comprises 11 residues. Trimming stripped 6 bases from V and 8 bases from J, with 13 bases between. CDR1 is DFQATT and CDR2 is SNEGSKA in the germline V gene (reference sequence).

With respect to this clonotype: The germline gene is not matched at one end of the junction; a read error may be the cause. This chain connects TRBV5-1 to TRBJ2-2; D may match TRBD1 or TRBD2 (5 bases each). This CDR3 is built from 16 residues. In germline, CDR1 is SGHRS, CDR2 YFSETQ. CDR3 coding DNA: TGCGCCAGCAGCTTTACCGGGACGGTAAACACCGGGGAGCTGCTTTTT. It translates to CASSFTGTVNTGELLF.

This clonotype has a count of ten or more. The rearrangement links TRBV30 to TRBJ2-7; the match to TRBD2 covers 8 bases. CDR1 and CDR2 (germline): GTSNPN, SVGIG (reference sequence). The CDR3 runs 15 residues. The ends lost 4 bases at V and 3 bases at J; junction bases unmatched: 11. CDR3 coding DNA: TGTGCCTGGACTCCTCCCGGGACTAGAATCTACGAGCAGTACTTC. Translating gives CAWTPPGTRIYEQYF.

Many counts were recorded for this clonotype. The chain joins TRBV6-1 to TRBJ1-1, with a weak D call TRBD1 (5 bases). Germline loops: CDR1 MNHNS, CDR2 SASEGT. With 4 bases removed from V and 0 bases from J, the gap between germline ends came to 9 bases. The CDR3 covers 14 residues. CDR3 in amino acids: CASSAHRMNTEAFF. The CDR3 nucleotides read TGTGCCAGCAGTGCGCACAGGATGAACACTGAAGCTTTCTTT.